This T cell receptor beta chain was recorded in a study of shared clonotypes between healthy human individuals. Study-level information: Per donor, CD8 memory used one plate, CD8 naive used two, CD4 memory used three and CD4 naive used three.

In this sample, this clone turned up a few times. Its antigen is as yet unknown. General study findings and limits: Generation of non-shared clonotypes was less probable than generation of clonotypes shared by all four donors. When naive CD4 clonotypes were compared across several donors, 4% to 6.5% were shared.

CDR1 and CDR2 (germline): SEHNR, FQNEAQ (reference sequence). Trimming shortened V by 0 bases and J by 4 bases, and 6 bases separated the two germline ends. The CDR3 is made up of 13 amino acids. Clones were read by immunoSEQ multiplex PCR, and TCRdb kept only the in-frame ones, dropping some. The top ten clones hold less than 0.065% of a sample with about 600,000 clones, about 97% of them seen once. Sequencing input: naive CD4+ T cells sorted from blood. Subset in this sample: CD45RA+ positively selected. This clonotype was sampled from a woman aged 25 to 39 in good health. This chain links TRBV7-9 with TRBJ1-1; D is unclear. This chain's CDR3 is CASSLASGTEAFF. For the CDR3, the DNA is TGTGCCAGCAGCTTAGCATCCGGCACTGAAGCTTTCTTT.